These 15 T cell receptor beta chains share one sample of origin, sequenced in a study of vaccination and CD4 T cells after COVID-19. The sample's treatment: roughly nine-day PBMC culture with coronavirus spike peptide pools or control peptides (ViraFEST assay). Cultured CD4+ T cells had their DNA profiled by the Oncomine TCR Beta short-read assay. TCRdb recomputed calls from the PCR reads with MiXCR, one row per CDR3 protein. Of 13,000 to 15,000 distinct CDR3 sequences in the sample, 35% to 50% were seen once. These receptors' targets are unknown. What was sequenced was CD4+ T cells from blood, cultured in vitro. The receptors derive from a human donor who had recovered from COVID-19.

Worth noting for this clonotype: A read error may account for a junction end that differs from germline. The V gene is TRBV6-5, the J gene TRBJ1-2; the D gene is possibly TRBD1 (5 bases). Looked up from germline, CDR1 is MNHEY and CDR2 is SVGAGI. This CDR3 comprises 14 residues. The CDR3 region has the DNA TGTGCCAGCTGTTACTCGAGTGGGGGGACCGGCTACACCTTC. Its protein product is CASCYSSGGTGYTF.

This clonotype was seen only a few times. This chain joins TRBV20-1 and TRBJ1-5; TRBD1 might be the D (6 bases). CDR1 DFQATT and CDR2 SNEGSKA come from the germline V gene (reference sequence). The ends were cut back, 6 bases at V and 4 bases at J, with 25 bases in the middle. This CDR3 comprises 17 residues. CDR3 in DNA: TGCAGTGCCCAAACCCCCAGGGGATTTAAGGCGAATCAGCCCCAGCATTTT. It is translated as CSAQTPRGFKANQPQHF.

J is TRBJ1-1 and V is TRBV4-2; no reliable D call. The V end lost 0 bases, the J end lost 6 bases, and 8 bases lay between the germline ends. The germline CDR1 and CDR2 sequences are LGHNA and YNFKEQ. The CDR3 spans 13 residues. The CDR3 bases are TGTGCCAGCAGCCAAGATCGCCAGGCTGAAGCTTTCTTT. This gives the protein CASSQDRQAEAFF.

The rearrangement uses TRBV11-2 and TRBJ1-1; D remains unclear. V was cut by 3 bases and J by 5 bases, with 7 bases left in between. Germline CDR1 and CDR2: SGHAT and FQNNGV. The CDR3 extends over 12 amino acids. In nucleotides, the CDR3 is TGTGCCAGCAGCTTGTTGGGAACTGAAGCTTTCTTT. This encodes CASSLLGTEAFF.

V gene TRBV2 combines with J gene TRBJ2-7, with TRBD1 matching over 8 bases. V gave up 7 bases and J gave up 6 bases; unmatched junction bases: 11. CDR3 length: 14 residues. CDR1 is SNHLY, CDR2 FYNNEI, per germline. The CDR3 coding sequence is TGTGCCAGCATTGGGGTGGCAGGGGGCCGCGAGCAGTACTTC. This encodes CASIGVAGGREQYF.

The chain links TRBV20-1 to TRBJ1-1, with D perhaps TRBD1 (6 bases). This CDR3 comprises 14 residues. Germline V gene data show CDR1 as DFQATT and CDR2 as SNEGSKA (reference sequence). Deletions cut 3 bases from V and 6 bases from J, with 17 bases between. The CDR3 coding sequence is TGCAGTGCTAGGAAACAGGGTGGATGGGCTGAAGCTTTCTTT. It is translated as CSARKQGGWAEAFF.

The chain recombines TRBV25-1 with TRBJ2-2, with D uncertain. Trimming cost V 6 bases and J 7 bases, with 9 bases left between them. There are 12 residues in the CDR3. The germline V gene encodes CDR1 MGHDK and CDR2 SYGVNS. The CDR3 DNA reads TGTGCCAGCAGGGAAAATAACGGGGAGCTGTTTTTT. Its protein product is CASRENNGELFF.

V and J are TRBV6-1 and TRBJ2-1, with a weak D call TRBD2 (7 bases). V was cut by 8 bases and J by 3 bases, with 14 bases left in between. The germline CDR1 and CDR2 sequences are MNHNS and SASEGT. CDR3 size: 14 residues. CDR3 protein: CASGGGDYYNEQFF. The CDR3 nucleotides read TGTGCCAGCGGAGGGGGGGACTACTACAATGAGCAGTTCTTC.

The chain has TRBV10-2 and TRBJ1-1; D ambiguous. Deletions cut 0 bases from V and 1 base from J, with 3 bases between. Germline V gives CDR1 WSHSY, CDR2 SAAADI. CDR3 length: 13 residues. In DNA, the CDR3 is TGCGCCAGCAGTGAGTCCCCGAACACTGAAGCTTTCTTT. Amino acid sequence: CASSESPNTEAFF.

The rearrangement uses TRBV6-2 or TRBV6-3 and TRBJ2-4; D tentatively reads TRBD1 or TRBD2 (6 bases each). Trimming took 8 bases from V and 6 from J, leaving 14 bases between them. The CDR3 has 13 amino acids. Per germline, CDR1 MNHEY and CDR2 SVGEGT. CDR3 amino acids: CASCRGLGNIQYF. DNA for the CDR3: TGTGCCAGCTGTCGGGGGCTCGGAAACATTCAGTACTTC.

V and J are TRBV5-1 and TRBJ1-1, with a weak D call TRBD1 (5 bases). This CDR3 contains 17 residues. Per the germline V gene, CDR1 is SGHRS and CDR2 is YFSETQ. Trimming removed 4 bases from V and 3 bases from J, with 22 bases in between. CDR3 in DNA: TGCGCCAGCAGCCAACCCCGGGTGACAGCTAAACACACTGAAGCTTTCTTT. Translated: CASSQPRVTAKHTEAFF.

This chain uses TRBV6-1 with TRBJ2-7, with D possibly TRBD2 on 6 matching bases. The CDR3 extends over 15 amino acids. Germline CDR1 is MNHNS and CDR2 is SASEGT. V was trimmed by 2 bases and J by 2 bases, leaving 13 bases between them. CDR3 in DNA: TGTGCCAGCAGTGAACGAATAGCGGAGGCCTACGAGCAGTACTTC. Translated, it gives CASSERIAEAYEQYF.

The chain is built from TRBV12-5 and TRBJ1-1; D is unresolved. The CDR3 sequence is 13 residues long. V was shortened by 4 bases and J by 1 base, with 7 bases between the two germline ends. Germline V lookup: CDR1 LGHNT, CDR2 FRNRAP. The chain's CDR3 is CASGSRGNTEAFF. CDR3 coding DNA: TGTGCTAGTGGTTCTCGGGGGAACACTGAAGCTTTCTTT.

This chain links TRBV11-2 with TRBJ1-1; possible D gene TRBD1, 5 bases. V was shortened by 1 base and J by 0 bases, with 9 bases between the two germline ends. Germline loops: CDR1 SGHAT, CDR2 FQNNGV. This CDR3 comprises 15 residues. The CDR3 loop is CASSLAGPMNTEAFF. The CDR3 region has the DNA TGTGCCAGCAGCTTAGCGGGACCGATGAACACTGAAGCTTTCTTT.

In this sample, this clonotype turned up a few times. The rearrangement uses TRBV2 and TRBJ1-2, with 8 positions matching TRBD1. J gave up 8 bases and V 7 bases, and 9 bases lay outside the gene matches. Germline assignment: CDR1 SNHLY and CDR2 FYNNEI. The CDR3 has 13 amino acids. Written as DNA, the CDR3 is TGTGCCAGCACTCCGGGACAGGCCTCAGGCTACACCTTC. It translates to CASTPGQASGYTF.